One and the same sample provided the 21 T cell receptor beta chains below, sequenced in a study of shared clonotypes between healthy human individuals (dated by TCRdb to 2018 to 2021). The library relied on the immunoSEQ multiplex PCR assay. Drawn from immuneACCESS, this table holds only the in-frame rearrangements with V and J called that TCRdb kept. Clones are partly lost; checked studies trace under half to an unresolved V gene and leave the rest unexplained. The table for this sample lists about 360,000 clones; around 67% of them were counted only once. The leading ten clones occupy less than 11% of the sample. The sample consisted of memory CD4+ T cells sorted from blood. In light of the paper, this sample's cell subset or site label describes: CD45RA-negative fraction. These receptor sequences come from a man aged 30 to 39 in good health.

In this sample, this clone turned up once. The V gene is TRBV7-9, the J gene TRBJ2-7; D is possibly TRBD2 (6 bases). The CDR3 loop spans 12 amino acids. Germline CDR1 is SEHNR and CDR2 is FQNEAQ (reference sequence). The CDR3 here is CYWRQRVCEQYF. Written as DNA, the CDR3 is TGTTATTGGAGACAGCGGGTTTGCGAGCAGTACTTC. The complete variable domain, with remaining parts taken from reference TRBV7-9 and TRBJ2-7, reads DTGVSQNPRHKITKRGQNVTFRCDPISEHNRLYWYRQTLGQGPEFLTYFQNEAQLEKSRLLSDRFSAERPKGSFSTLEIQRTEQGDSAMYLCYWRQRVCEQYFGPGTRLTVT.

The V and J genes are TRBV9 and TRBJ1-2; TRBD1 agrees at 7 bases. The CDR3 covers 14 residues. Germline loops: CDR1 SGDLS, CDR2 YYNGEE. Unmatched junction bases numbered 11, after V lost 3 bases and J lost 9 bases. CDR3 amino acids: CASSEGTAPGSYTF. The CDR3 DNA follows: TGTGCCAGCAGCGAAGGGACAGCACCCGGAAGCTACACCTTC.

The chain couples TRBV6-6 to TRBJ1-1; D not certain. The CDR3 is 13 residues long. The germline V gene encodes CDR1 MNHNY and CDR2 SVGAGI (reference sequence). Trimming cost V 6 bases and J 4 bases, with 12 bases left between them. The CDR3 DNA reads TGTGCCAGCAGGCAGGCCTTGGGCACTGAAGCTTTCTTT. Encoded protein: CASRQALGTEAFF.

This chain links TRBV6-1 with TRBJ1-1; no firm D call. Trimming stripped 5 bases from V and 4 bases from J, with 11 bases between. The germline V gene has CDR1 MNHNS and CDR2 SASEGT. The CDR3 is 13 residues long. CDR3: CASSWTVGTEAFF. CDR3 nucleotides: TGTGCCAGCAGTTGGACGGTGGGCACTGAAGCTTTCTTT.

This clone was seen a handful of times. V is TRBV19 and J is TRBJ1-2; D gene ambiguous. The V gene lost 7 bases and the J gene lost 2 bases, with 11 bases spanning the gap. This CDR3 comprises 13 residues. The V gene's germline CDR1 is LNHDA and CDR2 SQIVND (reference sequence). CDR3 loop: CASTIGRNYGYTF. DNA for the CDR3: TGTGCCAGTACCATCGGCAGGAACTATGGCTACACCTTC.

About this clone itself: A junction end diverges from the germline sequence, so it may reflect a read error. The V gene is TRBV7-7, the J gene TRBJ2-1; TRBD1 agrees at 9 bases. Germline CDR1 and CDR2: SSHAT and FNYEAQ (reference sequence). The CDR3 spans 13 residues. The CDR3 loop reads CASSRDREDEQFF. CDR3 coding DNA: TGTGCTAGCAGCCGGGACAGGGAGGATGAGCAGTTCTTC.

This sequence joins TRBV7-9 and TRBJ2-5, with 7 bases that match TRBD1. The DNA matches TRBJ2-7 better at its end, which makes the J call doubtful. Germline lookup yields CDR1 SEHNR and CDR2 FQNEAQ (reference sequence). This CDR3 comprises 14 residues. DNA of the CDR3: TGTGCCAGCAGCCAGACAGGGTCAGCCTACGAGCAGTACTTC. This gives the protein CASSQTGSAYEQYF.

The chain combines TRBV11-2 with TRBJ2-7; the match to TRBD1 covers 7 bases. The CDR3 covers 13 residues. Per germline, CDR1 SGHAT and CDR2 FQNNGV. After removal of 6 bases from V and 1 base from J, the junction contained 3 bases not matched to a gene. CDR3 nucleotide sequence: TGTGCCAGCAGTCAGACAGGGTCCTACGAGCAGTACTTC. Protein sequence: CASSQTGSYEQYF.

The CDR3 DNA reads TGTGCCAGCAGTGAGTGGGGTGAGCAGTTCTTC. Its protein is CASSEWGEQFF. The chain employs TRBV2 and TRBJ2-1, with D unresolved. V was pared by 3 bases and J by 9 bases, with 6 bases between. CDR3 length equals 11 residues. Germline CDR1 is SNHLY and CDR2 is FYNNEI.

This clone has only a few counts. The DNA of the CDR3 is TGTGCCAGCAGCTCGCGACTAGAAGGGGGGGGGACCCAGTACTTC. Translation: CASSSRLEGGGTQYF. This chain connects TRBV5-4 to TRBJ2-5; D possibly corresponds to TRBD2 (7 bases). The CDR3 spans 15 residues. The V and J ends lost 3 bases and 7 bases respectively, with 19 bases between them. Germline V gene lookup returns CDR1 SGHNT and CDR2 YYREEE (reference sequence).

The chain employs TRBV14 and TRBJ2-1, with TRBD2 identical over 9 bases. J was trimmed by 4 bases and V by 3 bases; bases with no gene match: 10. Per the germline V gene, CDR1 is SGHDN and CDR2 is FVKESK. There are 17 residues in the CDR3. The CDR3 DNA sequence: TGTGCCAGCAGCCAGACCTTTAGCGGGAGTCGTTACAATGAGCAGTTCTTC. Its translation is CASSQTFSGSRYNEQFF.

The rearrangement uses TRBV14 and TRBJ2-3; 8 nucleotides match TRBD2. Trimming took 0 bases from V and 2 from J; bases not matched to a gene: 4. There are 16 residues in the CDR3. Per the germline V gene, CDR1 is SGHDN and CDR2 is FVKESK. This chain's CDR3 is CASSQEAGVITDTQYF. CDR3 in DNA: TGTGCCAGCAGCCAAGAAGCGGGAGTTATCACAGATACGCAGTATTTT. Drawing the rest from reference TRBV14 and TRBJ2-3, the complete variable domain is EAGVTQFPSHSVIEKGQTVTLRCDPISGHDNLYWYRRVMGKEIKFLLHFVKESKQDESGMPNNRFLAERTGGTYSTLKVQPAELEDSGVYFCASSQEAGVITDTQYFGPGTRLTVL.

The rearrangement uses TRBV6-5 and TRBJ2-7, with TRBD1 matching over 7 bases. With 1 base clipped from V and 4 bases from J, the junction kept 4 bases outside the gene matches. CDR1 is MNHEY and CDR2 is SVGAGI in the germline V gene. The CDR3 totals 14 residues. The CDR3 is CASSYYRGAYEQYF. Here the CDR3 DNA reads TGTGCCAGCAGTTACTACAGGGGAGCTTACGAGCAGTACTTC.

In nucleotides, the CDR3 is TGTGCCTGGAGCAAACTAAGAAACCGGGGGGGGACTAGCGGGAGCGCAACCTACAATGAGCAGTTCTTC. Translated: CAWSKLRNRGGTSGSATYNEQFF. J is TRBJ2-1 and V is TRBV30, with 14 nucleotides matching TRBD2. Trimming removed 3 bases from V and 2 bases from J; junction bases left unmatched: 24. The CDR3 covers 23 residues. The germline gives CDR1 GTSNPN, CDR2 SVGIG (reference sequence).

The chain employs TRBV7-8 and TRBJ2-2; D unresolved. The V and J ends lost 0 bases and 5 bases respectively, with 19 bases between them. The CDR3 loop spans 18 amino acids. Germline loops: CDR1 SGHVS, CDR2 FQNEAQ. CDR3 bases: TGTGCCAGCAGCTTAGCGGGCTCCCTCGACATGGGAACCGGGGAGCTGTTTTTT. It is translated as CASSLAGSLDMGTGELFF.

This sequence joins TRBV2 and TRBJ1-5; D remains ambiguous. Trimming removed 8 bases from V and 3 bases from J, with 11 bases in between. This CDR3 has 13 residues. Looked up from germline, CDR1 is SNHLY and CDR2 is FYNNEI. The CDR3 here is CASVGRPNQPQHF. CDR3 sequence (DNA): TGTGCCAGCGTCGGGAGGCCCAATCAGCCCCAGCATTTT.

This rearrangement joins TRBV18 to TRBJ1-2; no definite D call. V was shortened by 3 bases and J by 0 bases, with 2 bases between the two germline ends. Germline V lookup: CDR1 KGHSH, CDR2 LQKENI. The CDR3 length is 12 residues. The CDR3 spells CASSPPNYGYTF. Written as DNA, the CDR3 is TGTGCCAGCTCACCCCCTAACTATGGCTACACCTTC.

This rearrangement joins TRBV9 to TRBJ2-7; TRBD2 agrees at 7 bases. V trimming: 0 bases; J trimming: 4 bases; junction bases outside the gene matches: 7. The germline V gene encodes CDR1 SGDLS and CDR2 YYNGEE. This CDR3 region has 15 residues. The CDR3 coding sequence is TGTGCCAGCAGCGTAGGGGCTAGCGGAGATTACGAGCAGTACTTC. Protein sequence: CASSVGASGDYEQYF.

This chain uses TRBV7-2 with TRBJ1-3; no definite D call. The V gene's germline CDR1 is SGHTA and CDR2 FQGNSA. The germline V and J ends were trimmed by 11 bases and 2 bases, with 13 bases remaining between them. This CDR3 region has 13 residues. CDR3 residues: CAQTPPAGNTIYF. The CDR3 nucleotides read TGTGCCCAGACGCCCCCGGCTGGAAACACCATATATTTT.

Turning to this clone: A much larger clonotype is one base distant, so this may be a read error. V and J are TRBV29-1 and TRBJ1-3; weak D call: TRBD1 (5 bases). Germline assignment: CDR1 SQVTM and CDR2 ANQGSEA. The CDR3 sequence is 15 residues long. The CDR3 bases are TGCAGCGTCCCAAATACAGGCGACTCTGAAAACACCATATATTTT. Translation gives CSVPNTGDSENTIYF.

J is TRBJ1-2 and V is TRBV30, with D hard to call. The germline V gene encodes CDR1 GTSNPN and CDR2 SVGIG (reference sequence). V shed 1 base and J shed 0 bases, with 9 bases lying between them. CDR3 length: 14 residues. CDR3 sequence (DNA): TGTGCCTGGAGTGGTACTAAAGCTAACTATGGCTACACCTTC. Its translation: CAWSGTKANYGYTF.